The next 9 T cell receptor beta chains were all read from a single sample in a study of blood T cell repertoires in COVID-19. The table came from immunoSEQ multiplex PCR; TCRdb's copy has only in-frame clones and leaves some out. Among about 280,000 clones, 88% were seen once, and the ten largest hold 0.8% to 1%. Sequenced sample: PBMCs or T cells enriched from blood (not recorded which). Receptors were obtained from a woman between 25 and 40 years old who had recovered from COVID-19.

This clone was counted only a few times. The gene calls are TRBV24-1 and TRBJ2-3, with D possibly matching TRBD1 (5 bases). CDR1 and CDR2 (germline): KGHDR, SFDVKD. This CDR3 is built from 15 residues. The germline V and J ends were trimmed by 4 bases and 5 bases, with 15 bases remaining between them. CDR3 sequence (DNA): TGTGCCACCAGTGACCCAGCAGGGTACGGAGATACGCAGTATTTT. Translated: CATSDPAGYGDTQYF.

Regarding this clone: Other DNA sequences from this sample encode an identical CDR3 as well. The CDR3 sequence: CASSWTGNQPQHF. For the CDR3, the DNA is TGTGCCAGCAGCTGGACAGGGAACCAGCCCCAGCATTTT. This sequence joins TRBV6-5 and TRBJ1-5, with 8 nucleotides matching TRBD1. After removal of 6 bases from V and 7 bases from J, the junction contained 5 bases not matched to a gene. Germline assignment: CDR1 MNHEY and CDR2 SVGAGI. The CDR3 runs to 13 residues.

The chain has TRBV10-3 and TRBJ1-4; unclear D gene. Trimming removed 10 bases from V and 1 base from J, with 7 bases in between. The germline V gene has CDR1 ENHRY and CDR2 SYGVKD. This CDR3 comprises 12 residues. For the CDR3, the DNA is TGTGCCACCAGCAAAACTAATGAAAAACTGTTTTTT. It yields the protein CATSKTNEKLFF.

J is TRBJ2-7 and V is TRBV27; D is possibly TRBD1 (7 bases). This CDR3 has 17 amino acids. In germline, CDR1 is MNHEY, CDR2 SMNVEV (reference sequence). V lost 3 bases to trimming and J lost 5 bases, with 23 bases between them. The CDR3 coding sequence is TGTGCCAGCAGTTTTGGACACAGGGGCCCTTCGGGGGACGAGCAGTACTTC. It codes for CASSFGHRGPSGDEQYF.

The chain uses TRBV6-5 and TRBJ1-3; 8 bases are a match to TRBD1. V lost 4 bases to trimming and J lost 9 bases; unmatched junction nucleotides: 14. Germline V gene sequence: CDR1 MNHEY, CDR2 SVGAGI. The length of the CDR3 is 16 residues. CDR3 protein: CASSSRVWGQAATIYF. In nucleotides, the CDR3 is TGTGCCAGCAGTTCTCGCGTGTGGGGACAGGCTGCCACCATATATTTT.

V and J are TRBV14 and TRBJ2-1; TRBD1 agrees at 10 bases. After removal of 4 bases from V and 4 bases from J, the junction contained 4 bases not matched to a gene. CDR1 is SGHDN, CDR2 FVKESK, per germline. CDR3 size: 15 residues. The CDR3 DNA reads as TGTGCCAGCAGCCCCCGGGACAGGGGATACAATGAGCAGTTCTTC. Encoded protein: CASSPRDRGYNEQFF.

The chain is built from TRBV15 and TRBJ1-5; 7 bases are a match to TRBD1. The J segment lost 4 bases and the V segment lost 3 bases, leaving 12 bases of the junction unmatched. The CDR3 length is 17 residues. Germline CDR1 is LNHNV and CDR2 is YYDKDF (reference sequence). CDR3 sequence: CATSRGETGQINQPQHF. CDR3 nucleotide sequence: TGTGCCACCAGCAGGGGGGAAACGGGACAGATAAATCAGCCCCAGCATTTT.

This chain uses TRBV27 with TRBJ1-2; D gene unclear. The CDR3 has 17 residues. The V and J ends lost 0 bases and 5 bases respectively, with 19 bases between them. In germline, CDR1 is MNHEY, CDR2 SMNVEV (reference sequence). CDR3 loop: CASSLSSSTAALYGYTF. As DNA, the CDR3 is TGTGCCAGCAGTTTATCTAGCAGCACCGCAGCCCTTTATGGCTACACCTTC.

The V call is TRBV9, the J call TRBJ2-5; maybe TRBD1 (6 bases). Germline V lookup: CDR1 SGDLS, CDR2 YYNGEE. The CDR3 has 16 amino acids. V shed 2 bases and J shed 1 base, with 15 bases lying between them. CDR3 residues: CASSVQGRTFQETQYF. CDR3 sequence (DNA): TGTGCCAGCAGCGTCCAGGGGCGAACTTTCCAAGAGACCCAGTACTTC. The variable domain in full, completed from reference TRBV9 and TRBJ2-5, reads DSGVTQTPKHLITATGQRVTLRCSPRSGDLSVYWYQQSLDQGLQFLIQYYNGEERAKGNILERFSAQQFPDLHSELNLSSLELGDSALYFCASSVQGRTFQETQYFGPGTRLLVL.